The 9 T cell receptor beta chains below were found in one sample sequenced in a study of CD8 T cells in ankylosing spondylitis. Via MiXCR, TCRdb re-called the 5' RACE reads, giving one row per CDR3 protein. The table has about 280,000 distinct CDR3 sequences, roughly 20% seen once. Sequenced: blood, either unsorted or a sorted T cell fraction (not recorded which). The receptors were gathered from a male donor with ankylosing spondylitis or in good health (not recorded which).

The table lists this clonotype with a few counts. The rearrangement links TRBV12-3 or TRBV12-4 to TRBJ1-2; D may be TRBD1 (5 bases). With 5 bases removed from V and 4 bases from J, the gap between germline ends came to 14 bases. CDR3 length: 14 residues. The CDR3 is CASSDQGDRYGYTF. The CDR3 DNA is TGTGCCAGCAGTGACCAGGGAGACCGCTATGGCTACACCTTC.

This clonotype was seen repeatedly, ten times or more. The chain carries TRBV11-2 and TRBJ2-1, with 10 positions matching TRBD1. V shed 5 bases and J 4 bases; nucleotides not matched to a gene: 5. CDR1 and CDR2 (germline): SGHAT, FQNNGV. The CDR3 totals 15 residues. CDR3 residues: CASSRDRGRYNEQFF. DNA of the CDR3: TGTGCCAGCAGCCGAGACAGGGGGCGTTACAATGAGCAGTTCTTC.

V usage is TRBV3-1 and J usage is TRBJ1-2; maybe TRBD1 (6 bases). This CDR3 is 14 amino acids long. Germline values: CDR1 LGHDT, CDR2 YNNKEL (reference sequence). V lost 5 bases and J 4 bases, leaving 14 bases between the germline ends. CDR3 bases: TGTGCCAGCAGCGTGCAGGGGTCTAGCTATGGCTACACCTTC. Its protein product is CASSVQGSSYGYTF.

The chain employs TRBV6-5 and TRBJ2-1; 9 nucleotides match TRBD2. V trimming: 5 bases; J trimming: 6 bases; junction bases outside the gene matches: 5. CDR1 is MNHEY and CDR2 is SVGAGI in the germline V gene. The CDR3 consists of 14 residues. This CDR3 is CASSTAGGSNEQFF. The DNA for the CDR3 is TGTGCCAGCAGTACTGCGGGGGGGTCCAATGAGCAGTTCTTC.

This chain joins TRBV20-1 and TRBJ2-1; 13 positions match TRBD2. There are 14 residues in the CDR3. Unmatched junction bases numbered 8, after V lost 6 bases and J lost 9 bases. Germline V CDR1 and CDR2: DFQATT, SNEGSKA (reference sequence). The CDR3 DNA follows: TGCAGTGCCCCCGGGACTAGCGGGATCGGTGAGCAGTTCTTC. This translates into CSAPGTSGIGEQFF.

This chain joins TRBV11-2 and TRBJ2-3; a weak D match, TRBD2 (6 bases). Germline assignment: CDR1 SGHAT and CDR2 FQNNGV. The V gene lost 5 bases and the J gene lost 0 bases, with 15 bases spanning the gap. The CDR3 runs to 16 residues. The CDR3 sequence: CASSADRRGSTDTQYF. For the CDR3, the DNA is TGTGCCAGCAGCGCCGACCGGCGGGGTAGCACAGATACGCAGTATTTT.

This clonotype was detected only a few times. This chain connects TRBV12-3 or TRBV12-4 to TRBJ1-1; D gene ambiguous. V lost 5 bases and J lost 4, with 20 bases in between. The CDR3 covers 16 residues. In DNA form, the CDR3 reads TGTGCCAGCAGTCAGCGGCCCTCCCGGCCGGGCACTGAAGCTTTCTTT. It codes for CASSQRPSRPGTEAFF.

This clonotype was found a few times. The chain carries TRBV12-3 or TRBV12-4 and TRBJ2-3; no firm D call. CDR3 size: 12 residues. Trimming removed 4 bases from V and 5 bases from J, with 7 bases in between. The CDR3 sequence: CASSSRLDTQYF. CDR3 nucleotide sequence: TGTGCCAGCAGTTCCCGTCTAGATACGCAGTATTTT.

CDR3 nucleotide sequence: TGTGCCAGCAGCCCCTCTCCGGCAGGGGACTATGGCTACACCTTC. This codes for CASSPSPAGDYGYTF. The V gene is TRBV4-2, the J gene TRBJ1-2, with D possibly matching TRBD1 (6 bases). Germline V gene sequence: CDR1 LGHNA, CDR2 YNFKEQ. This CDR3 has 15 amino acids. V was shortened by 4 bases and J by 3 bases, with 15 bases between the two germline ends.